This TCR beta chain originates from a study of regulatory T cells in long-lasting Graves disease. With 2 bases clipped from V and 4 bases from J, the junction kept 3 bases outside the gene matches. The CDR3 spans 13 residues. Germline CDR1 and CDR2: DFQATT and SNEGSKA (reference sequence). This sample's time point: newly diagnosed GD, antithyroid drugs for less than 3 months. PBMC RNA served as the TCR library source. CDR3-region Arm-PCR and iRepertoire HTBI primers produced the TCR beta libraries. TCRdb used MiXCR to reprocess the multiplex PCR reads, holding one entry per CDR3 protein. The sample lists about 220,000 distinct CDR3 sequences; roughly 19% were seen once. This clonotype was counted only a few times. These records were also assigned to another study, of T cells in Graves' hyperthyroidism and ophthalmopathy. That report adds: On the basis of clinical symptoms, serum thyroxine and TRAb, thyroid ultrasound and orbital computed tomography, diagnoses were made.

This clonotype was sampled from a woman aged 25-40 years with Graves disease. Here the sequenced sample was peripheral blood mononuclear cells (PBMCs), taken at new diagnosis, from a patient treated with antithyroid drugs. V and J are TRBV20-1 and TRBJ1-1; 8 nucleotides match TRBD1. CDR3 DNA sequence: TGCAGTGCTAGAAGGACAGGGTTCACTGAAGCTTTCTTT. It codes for CSARRTGFTEAFF.